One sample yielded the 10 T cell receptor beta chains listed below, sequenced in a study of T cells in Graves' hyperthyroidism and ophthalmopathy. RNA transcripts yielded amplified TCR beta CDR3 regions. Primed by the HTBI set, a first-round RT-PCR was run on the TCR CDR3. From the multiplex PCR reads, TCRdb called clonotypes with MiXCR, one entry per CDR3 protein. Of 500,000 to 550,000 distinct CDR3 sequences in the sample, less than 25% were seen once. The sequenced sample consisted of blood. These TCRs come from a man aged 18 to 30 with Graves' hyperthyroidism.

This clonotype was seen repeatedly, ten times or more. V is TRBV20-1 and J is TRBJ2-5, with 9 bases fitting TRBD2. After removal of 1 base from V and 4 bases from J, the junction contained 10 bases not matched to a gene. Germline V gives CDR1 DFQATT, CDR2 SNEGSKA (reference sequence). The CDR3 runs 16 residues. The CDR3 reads CSARVTSGTLLETQYF. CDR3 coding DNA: TGCAGTGCTAGAGTGACTAGCGGCACCTTGTTAGAGACCCAGTACTTC.

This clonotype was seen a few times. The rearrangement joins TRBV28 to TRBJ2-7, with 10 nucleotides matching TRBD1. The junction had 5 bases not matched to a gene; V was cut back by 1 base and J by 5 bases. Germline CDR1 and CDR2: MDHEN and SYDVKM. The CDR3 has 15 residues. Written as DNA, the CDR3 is TGTGCCAGCAGTTTATCAGGACAGGGGGTTGACGAGCAGTACTTC. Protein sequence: CASSLSGQGVDEQYF.

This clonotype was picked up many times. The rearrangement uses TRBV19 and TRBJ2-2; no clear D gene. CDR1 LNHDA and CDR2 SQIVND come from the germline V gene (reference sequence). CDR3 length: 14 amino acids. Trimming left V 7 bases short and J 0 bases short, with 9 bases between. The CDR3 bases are TGTGCCAGTAAGGACGGTACGAACACCGGGGAGCTGTTTTTT. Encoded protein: CASKDGTNTGELFF.

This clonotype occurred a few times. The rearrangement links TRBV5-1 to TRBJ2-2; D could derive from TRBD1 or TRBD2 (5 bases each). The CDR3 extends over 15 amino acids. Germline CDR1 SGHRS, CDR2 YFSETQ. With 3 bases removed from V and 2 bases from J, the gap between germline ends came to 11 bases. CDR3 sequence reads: CASSSGTRNTGELFF. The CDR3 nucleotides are TGCGCCAGCAGCTCCGGGACCAGAAACACCGGGGAGCTGTTTTTT.

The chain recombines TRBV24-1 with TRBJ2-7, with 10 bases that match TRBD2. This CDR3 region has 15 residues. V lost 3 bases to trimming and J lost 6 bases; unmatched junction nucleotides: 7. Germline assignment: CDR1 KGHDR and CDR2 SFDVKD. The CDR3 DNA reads TGTGCCACCAGTGATCCACGGACTAGCGGCTTCGAGCAGTACTTC. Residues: CATSDPRTSGFEQYF.

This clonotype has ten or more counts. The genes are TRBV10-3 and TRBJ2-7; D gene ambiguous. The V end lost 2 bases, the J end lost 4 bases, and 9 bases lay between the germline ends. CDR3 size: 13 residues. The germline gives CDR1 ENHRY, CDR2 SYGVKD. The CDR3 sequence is CAISEGVLYEQYF. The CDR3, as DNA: TGTGCCATCAGTGAGGGGGTTTTATACGAGCAGTACTTC.

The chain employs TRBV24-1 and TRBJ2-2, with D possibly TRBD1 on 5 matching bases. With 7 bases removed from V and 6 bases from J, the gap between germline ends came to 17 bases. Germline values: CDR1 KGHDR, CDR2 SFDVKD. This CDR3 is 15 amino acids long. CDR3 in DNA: TGTGCCACCAGCGAAGCACCCCACAGGTCCGGGGAGCTGTTTTTT. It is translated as CATSEAPHRSGELFF.

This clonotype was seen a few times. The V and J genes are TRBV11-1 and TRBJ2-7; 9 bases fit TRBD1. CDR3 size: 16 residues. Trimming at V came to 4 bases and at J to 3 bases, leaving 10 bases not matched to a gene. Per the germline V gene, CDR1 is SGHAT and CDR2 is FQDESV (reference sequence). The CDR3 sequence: CASSSTTGGLLYEQYF. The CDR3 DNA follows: TGTGCCAGCAGCTCGACCACAGGGGGCCTTCTCTACGAGCAGTACTTC.

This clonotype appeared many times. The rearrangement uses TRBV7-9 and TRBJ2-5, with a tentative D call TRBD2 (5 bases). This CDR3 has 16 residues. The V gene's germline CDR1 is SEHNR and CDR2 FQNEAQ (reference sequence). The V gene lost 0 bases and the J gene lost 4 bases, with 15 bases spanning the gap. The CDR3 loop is CASSLARGLSRETQYF. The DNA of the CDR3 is TGTGCCAGCAGCTTAGCCAGAGGACTCAGCAGAGAGACCCAGTACTTC.

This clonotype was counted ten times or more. CDR3 sequence (DNA): TGCAGTGCTAGAGTTCTAGGACTCAGCTCCTACGAGCAGTACTTC. It is translated as CSARVLGLSSYEQYF. The rearrangement joins TRBV20-1 to TRBJ2-7, with D tentatively TRBD2 (5 bases). The CDR3 totals 15 residues. Germline V gene data show CDR1 as DFQATT and CDR2 as SNEGSKA (reference sequence). The V end lost 1 base, the J end lost 0 bases, and 13 bases lay between the germline ends.